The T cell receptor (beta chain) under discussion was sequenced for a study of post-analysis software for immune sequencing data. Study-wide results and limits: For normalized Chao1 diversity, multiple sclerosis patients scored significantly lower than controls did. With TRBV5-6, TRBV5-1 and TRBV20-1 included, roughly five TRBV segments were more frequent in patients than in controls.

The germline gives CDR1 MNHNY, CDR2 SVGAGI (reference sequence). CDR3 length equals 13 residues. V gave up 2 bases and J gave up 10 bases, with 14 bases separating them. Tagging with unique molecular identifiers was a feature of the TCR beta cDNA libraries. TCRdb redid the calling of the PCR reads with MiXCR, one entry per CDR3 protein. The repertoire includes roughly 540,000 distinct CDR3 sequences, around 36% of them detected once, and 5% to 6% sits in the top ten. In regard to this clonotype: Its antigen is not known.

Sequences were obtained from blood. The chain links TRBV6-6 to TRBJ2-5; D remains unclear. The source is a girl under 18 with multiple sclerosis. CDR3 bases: TGTGCCAGCAGTTACGAGGCAGGTCGGGTCCAGTACTTC. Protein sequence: CASSYEAGRVQYF.